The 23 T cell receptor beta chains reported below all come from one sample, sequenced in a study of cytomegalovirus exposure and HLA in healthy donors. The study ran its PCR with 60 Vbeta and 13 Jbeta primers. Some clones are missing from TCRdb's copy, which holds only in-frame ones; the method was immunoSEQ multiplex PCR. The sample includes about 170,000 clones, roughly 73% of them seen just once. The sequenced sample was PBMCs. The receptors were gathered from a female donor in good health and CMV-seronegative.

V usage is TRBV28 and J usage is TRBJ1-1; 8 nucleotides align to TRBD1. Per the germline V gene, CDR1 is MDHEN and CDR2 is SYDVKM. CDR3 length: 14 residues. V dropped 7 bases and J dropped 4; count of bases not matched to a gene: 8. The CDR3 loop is CASTAGQAITEAFF. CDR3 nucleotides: TGTGCCAGCACGGCGGGACAGGCGATCACTGAAGCTTTCTTT.

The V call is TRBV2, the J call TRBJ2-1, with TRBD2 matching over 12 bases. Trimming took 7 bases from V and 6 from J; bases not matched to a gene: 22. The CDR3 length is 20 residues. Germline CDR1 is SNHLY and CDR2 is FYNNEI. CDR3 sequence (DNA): TGTGCCAGCATCCAACTTCCCGGGACTAGCGGGTTCGGTGCTGGCAATGAGCAGTTCTTC. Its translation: CASIQLPGTSGFGAGNEQFF.

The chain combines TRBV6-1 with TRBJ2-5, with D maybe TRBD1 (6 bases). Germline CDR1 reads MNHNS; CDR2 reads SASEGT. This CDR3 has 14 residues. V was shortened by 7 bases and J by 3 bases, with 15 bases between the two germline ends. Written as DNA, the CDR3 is TGTGCCAGCACCTCCGGACAGAGCGAAGAGACCCAGTACTTC. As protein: CASTSGQSEETQYF.

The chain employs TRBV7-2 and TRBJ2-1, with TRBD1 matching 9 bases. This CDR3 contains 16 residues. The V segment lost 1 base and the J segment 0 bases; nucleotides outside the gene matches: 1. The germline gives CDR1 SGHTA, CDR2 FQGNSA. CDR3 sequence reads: CASSLGQGGSYNEQFF. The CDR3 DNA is TGTGCCAGCAGCTTAGGACAGGGGGGCTCCTACAATGAGCAGTTCTTC.

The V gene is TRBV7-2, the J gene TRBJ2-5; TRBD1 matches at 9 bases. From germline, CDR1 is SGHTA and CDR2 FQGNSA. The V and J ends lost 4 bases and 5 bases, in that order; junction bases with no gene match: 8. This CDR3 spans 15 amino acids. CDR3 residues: CASSYIQGAPETQYF. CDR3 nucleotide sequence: TGTGCCAGCAGCTATATACAGGGGGCCCCGGAGACCCAGTACTTC. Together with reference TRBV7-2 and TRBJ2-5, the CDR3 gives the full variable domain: GAGVSQSPSNKVTEKGKDVELRCDPISGHTALYWYRQSLGQGLEFLIYFQGNSAPDKSGLPSDRFSAERTGGSVSTLTIQRTQQEDSAVYLCASSYIQGAPETQYFGPGTRLLVL.

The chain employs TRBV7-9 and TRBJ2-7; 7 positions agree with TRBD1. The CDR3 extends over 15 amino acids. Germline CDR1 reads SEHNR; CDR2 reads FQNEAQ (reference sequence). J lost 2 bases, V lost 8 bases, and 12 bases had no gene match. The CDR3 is CASSQFGTAAYEQYF. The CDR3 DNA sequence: TGTGCCAGCTCTCAATTCGGGACAGCAGCCTACGAGCAGTACTTC.

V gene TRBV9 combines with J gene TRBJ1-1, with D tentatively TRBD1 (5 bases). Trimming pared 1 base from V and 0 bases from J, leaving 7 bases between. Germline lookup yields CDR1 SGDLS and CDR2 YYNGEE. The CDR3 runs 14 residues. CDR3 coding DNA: TGTGCCAGCAGCGTAAAAGGGGTGAACACTGAAGCTTTCTTT. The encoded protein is CASSVKGVNTEAFF. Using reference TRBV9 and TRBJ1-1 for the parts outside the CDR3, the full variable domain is DSGVTQTPKHLITATGQRVTLRCSPRSGDLSVYWYQQSLDQGLQFLIQYYNGEERAKGNILERFSAQQFPDLHSELNLSSLELGDSALYFCASSVKGVNTEAFFGQGTRLTVV.

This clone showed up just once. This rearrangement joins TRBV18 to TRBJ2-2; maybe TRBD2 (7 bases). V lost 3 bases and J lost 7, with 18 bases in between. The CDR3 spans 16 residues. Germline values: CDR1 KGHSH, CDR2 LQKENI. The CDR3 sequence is CASSPFFGGQNGELFF. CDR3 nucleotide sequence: TGTGCCAGCTCACCCTTCTTCGGGGGGCAAAACGGGGAGCTGTTTTTT.

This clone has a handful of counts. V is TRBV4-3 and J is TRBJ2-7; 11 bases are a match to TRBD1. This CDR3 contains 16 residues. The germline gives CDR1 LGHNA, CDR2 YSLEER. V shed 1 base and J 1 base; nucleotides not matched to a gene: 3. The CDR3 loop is CASSQAGTGGSYEQYF. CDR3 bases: TGCGCCAGCAGCCAAGCCGGGACAGGGGGGTCCTACGAGCAGTACTTC.

CDR3 protein: CASGQAYEQYF. CDR3 coding DNA: TGTGCCAGCGGACAGGCCTACGAGCAGTACTTC. The chain recombines TRBV6-5 with TRBJ2-7; 7 bases fit TRBD1. The CDR3 length is 11 residues. Trimming removed 8 bases from V and 2 bases from J; junction bases left unmatched: 0. Germline loops: CDR1 MNHEY, CDR2 SVGAGI.

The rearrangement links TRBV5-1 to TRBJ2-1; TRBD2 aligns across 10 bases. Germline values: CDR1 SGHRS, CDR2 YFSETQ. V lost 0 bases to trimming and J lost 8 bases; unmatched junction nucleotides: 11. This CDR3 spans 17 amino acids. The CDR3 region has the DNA TGCGCCAGCAGCTTGGGCGTCCAACTAGCGGGAAATGATGAGCAGTTCTTC. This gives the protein CASSLGVQLAGNDEQFF.

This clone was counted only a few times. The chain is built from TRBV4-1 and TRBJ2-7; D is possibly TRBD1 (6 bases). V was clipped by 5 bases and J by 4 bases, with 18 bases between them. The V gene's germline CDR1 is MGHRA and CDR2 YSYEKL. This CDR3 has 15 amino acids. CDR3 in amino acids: CASSYRGRGGYEQYF. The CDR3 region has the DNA TGCGCCAGCAGCTATAGGGGCAGGGGTGGGTACGAGCAGTACTTC.

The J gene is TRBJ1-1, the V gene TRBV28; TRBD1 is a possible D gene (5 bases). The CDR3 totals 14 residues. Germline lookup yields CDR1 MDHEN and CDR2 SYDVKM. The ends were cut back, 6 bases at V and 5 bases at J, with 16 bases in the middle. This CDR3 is CASRNQDIVTEAFF. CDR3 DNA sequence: TGTGCCAGCAGGAATCAGGACATTGTTACTGAAGCTTTCTTT. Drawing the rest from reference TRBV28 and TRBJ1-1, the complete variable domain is DVKVTQSSRYLVKRTGEKVFLECVQDMDHENMFWYRQDPGLGLRLIYFSYDVKMKEKGDIPEGYSVSREKKERFSLILESASTNQTSMYLCASRNQDIVTEAFFGQGTRLTVV.

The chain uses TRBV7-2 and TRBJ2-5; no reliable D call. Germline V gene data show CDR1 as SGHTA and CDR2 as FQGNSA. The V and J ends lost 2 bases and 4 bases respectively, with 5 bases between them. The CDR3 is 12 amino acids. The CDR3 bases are TGTGCCAGCAGCTTAAGCGCAGAGACCCAGTACTTC. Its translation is CASSLSAETQYF. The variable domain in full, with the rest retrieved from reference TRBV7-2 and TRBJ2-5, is GAGVSQSPSNKVTEKGKDVELRCDPISGHTALYWYRQSLGQGLEFLIYFQGNSAPDKSGLPSDRFSAERTGGSVSTLTIQRTQQEDSAVYLCASSLSAETQYFGPGTRLLVL.

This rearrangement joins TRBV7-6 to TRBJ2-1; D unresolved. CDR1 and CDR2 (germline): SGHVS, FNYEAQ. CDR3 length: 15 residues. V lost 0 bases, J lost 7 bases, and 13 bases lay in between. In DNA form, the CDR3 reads TGTGCCAGCAGCTTAGCGCTAGACTTGGTGAATGAGCAGTTCTTC. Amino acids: CASSLALDLVNEQFF.

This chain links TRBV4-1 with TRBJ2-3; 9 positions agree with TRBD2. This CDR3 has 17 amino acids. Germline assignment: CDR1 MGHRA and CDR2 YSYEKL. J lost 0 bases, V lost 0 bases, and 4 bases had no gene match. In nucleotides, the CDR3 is TGCGCCAGCAGCCAAGATTCTAGCGGGGCTAGCACAGATACGCAGTATTTT. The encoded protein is CASSQDSSGASTDTQYF.

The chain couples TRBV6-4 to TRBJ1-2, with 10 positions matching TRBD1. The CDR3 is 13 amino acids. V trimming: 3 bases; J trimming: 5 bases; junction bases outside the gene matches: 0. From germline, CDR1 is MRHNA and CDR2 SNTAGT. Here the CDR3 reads CASSEGQGYGYTF. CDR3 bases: TGTGCCAGCAGTGAGGGACAGGGGTATGGCTACACCTTC.

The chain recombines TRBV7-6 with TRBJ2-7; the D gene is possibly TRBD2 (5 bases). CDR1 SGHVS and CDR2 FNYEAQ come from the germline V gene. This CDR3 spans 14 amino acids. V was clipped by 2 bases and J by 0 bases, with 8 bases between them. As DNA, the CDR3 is TGTGCCAGCAGCTTATTTAGCGTCTCCTACGAGCAGTACTTC. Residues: CASSLFSVSYEQYF. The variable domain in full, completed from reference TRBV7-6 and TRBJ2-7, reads GAGVSQSPRYKVTKRGQDVALRCDPISGHVSLYWYRQALGQGPEFLTYFNYEAQQDKSGLPNDRFSAERPEGSISTLTIQRTEQRDSAMYRCASSLFSVSYEQYFGPGTRLTVT.

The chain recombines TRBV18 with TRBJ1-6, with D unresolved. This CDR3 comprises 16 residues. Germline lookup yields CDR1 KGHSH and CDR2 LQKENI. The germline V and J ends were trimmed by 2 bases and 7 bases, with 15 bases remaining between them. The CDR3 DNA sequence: TGTGCCAGCTCACCAGGCAATAACCGCCCGAATTCACCCCTCCACTTT. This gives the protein CASSPGNNRPNSPLHF.

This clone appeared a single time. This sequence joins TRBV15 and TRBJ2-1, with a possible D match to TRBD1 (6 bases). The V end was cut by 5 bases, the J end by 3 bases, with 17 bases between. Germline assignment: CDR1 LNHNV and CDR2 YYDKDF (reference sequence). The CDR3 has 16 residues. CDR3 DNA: TGTGCCACCAGCGCCCGACAGGCCCGGAACTACAATGAGCAGTTCTTC. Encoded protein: CATSARQARNYNEQFF.

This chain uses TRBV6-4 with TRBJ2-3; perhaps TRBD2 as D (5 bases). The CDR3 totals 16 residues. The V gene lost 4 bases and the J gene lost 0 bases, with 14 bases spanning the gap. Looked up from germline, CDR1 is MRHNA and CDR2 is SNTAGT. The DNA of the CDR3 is TGTGCCAGCAGTGGACGCGGAGGAACTAGCACAGATACGCAGTATTTT. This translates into CASSGRGGTSTDTQYF.

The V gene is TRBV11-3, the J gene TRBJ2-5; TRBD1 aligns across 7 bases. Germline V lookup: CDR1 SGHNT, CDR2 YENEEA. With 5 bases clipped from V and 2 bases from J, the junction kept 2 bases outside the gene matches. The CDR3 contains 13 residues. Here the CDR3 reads CASSRDSQETQYF. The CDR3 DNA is TGTGCCAGCAGCCGGGACAGTCAAGAGACCCAGTACTTC.

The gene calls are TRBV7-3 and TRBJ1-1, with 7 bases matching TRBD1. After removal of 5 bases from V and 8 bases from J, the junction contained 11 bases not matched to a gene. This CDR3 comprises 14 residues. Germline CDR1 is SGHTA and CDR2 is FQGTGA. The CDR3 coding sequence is TGTGCCAGCAGCACCCGGACAGGAAGAACCGAAGCTTTCTTT. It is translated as CASSTRTGRTEAFF. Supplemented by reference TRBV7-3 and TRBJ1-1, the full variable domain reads GAGVSQTPSNKVTEKGKYVELRCDPISGHTALYWYRQSLGQGPEFLIYFQGTGAADDSGLPNDRFFAVRPEGSVSTLKIQRTERGDSAVYLCASSTRTGRTEAFFGQGTRLTVV.